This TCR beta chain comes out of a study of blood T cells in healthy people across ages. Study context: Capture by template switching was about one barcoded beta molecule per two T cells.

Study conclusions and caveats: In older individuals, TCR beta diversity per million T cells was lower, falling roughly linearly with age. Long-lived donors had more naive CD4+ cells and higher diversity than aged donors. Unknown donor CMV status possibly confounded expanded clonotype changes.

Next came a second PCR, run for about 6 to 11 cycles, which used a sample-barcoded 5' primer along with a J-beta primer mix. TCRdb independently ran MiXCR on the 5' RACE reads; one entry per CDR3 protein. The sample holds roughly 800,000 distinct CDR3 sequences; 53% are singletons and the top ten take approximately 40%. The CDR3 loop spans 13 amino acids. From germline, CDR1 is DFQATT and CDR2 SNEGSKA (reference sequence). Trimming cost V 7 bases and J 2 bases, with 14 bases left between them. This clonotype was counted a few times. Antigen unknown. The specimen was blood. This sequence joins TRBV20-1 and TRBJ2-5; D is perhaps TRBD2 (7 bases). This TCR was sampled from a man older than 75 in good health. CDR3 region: CSGGGDTQETQYF. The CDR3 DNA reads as TGCAGTGGAGGGGGGGACACACAAGAGACCCAGTACTTC.